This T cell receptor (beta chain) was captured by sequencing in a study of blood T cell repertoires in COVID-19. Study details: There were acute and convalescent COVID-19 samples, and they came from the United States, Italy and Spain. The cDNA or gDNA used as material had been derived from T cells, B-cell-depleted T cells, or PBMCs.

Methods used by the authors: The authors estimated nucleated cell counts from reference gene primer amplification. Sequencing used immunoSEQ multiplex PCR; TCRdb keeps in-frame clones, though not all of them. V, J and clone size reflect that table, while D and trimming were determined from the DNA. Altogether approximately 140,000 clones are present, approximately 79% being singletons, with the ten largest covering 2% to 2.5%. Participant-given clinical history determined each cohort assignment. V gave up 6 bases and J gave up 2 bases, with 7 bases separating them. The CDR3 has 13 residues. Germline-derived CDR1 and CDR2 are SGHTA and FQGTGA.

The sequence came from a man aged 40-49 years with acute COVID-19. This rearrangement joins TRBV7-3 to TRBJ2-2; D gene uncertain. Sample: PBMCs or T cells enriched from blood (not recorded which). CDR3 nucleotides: TGTGCCAGCAGACTTCTTAACACCGGGGAGCTGTTTTTT. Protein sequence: CASRLLNTGELFF.